This TCR beta chain stems from a study of chemoradiotherapy in HPV16-positive cancers (dated by TCRdb to the early 2020s). Concerning the study at large: Candidate HPV-specific T-cell clones and common TCR motifs were defined by functional T-cell assays performed on cells from a couple of HPV16-positive patients. The study set out to ask whether T-cell immunity against the HPV oncoproteins E6 and E7 changes over the course of chemoradiotherapy and whether that immunity affects survival. Next, the candidate HPV-specific TCRs and motifs were followed in TCR repertoires from under 95 patients with HPV-related cancers. General study outcomes and caveats: In HPV16-positive patients, expansion of HPV-responsive T cells during chemoradiotherapy was found to be associated with improved recurrence-free survival. Expansion of candidate HPV-specific clones and E7-related TCR motifs was observed in the tumor microenvironment during treatment, whereas no such expansion was observed for non-HPV-specific T cells. The survival association was reported for HPV16-positive patients, and the functional definition of HPV-specific T cells was derived from only a couple of HPV16-positive patients.

Repertoires were sampled multiple times during chemoradiotherapy, which allowed clonal expansion in the tumor microenvironment to be followed. The library was made by the immunoSEQ multiplex PCR assay. This immuneACCESS table, as held by TCRdb, lists in-frame sequences with V and J called but not all clones. Of the missing ones, under half trace to an unresolved V gene in checked studies; the others have no known cause. The sample includes about 68,000 clones, with 88% observed a single time. Of the sample, 4% to 5% is held by the ten largest clones. Concerning this clone: Its antigen is unknown. One base away there is no much larger clone; base qualities are not given.

The specimen was blood, collected from a patient who underwent chemoradiotherapy. The TCR originated in a human donor with HPV-associated anogenital cancer.

The CDR3 region reads CASSQVYGGTNTGELFF. In nucleotide form, the sequence is TGTGCCAGCAGCCAAGTCTATGGCGGGACGAACACCGGGGAGCTGTTTTTT. The chain uses TRBV14 and TRBJ2-2; a tentative D match to TRBD2 spans 6 bases. V loses 1 base, J loses 0 bases, and the germline ends lie 12 bases apart. Via the germline V gene, CDR1 is SGHDN and CDR2 FVKESK. From the cysteine through the phenylalanine, the CDR3 covers 17 amino acids. Only CDR3 DNA remains: 51 bases, in frame from the first base.